This entry concerns a single T cell receptor (beta chain). Cohorts were assigned according to the clinical history that participants reported. The data stem from a study of blood T cell repertoires in COVID-19. In the study overall: The samples span acute and convalescent COVID-19 from the United States, Italy and Spain. The cDNA or gDNA used as material had been derived from T cells, B-cell-depleted T cells, or PBMCs.

The V gene lost 0 bases and the J gene lost 4 bases, with 8 bases spanning the gap. This CDR3 comprises 14 residues. Germline CDR1 reads SGHRS; CDR2 reads YFSETQ. Authors' data handling: Counts of nucleated cells, estimated from reference gene primer amplification, were obtained. The protocol was immunoSEQ multiplex PCR, while the TCRdb copy is restricted to in-frame clones and leaves out a portion. The V and J calls and the clone size are those of that table, but D and trimming were determined from the DNA. The sample has 300,000 to 350,000 clones; about 90% are singletons. Sequenced input: PBMCs or T cells enriched from blood (not recorded which). The clonotype was recovered from a woman aged 18-35 years with acute COVID-19. This sequence joins TRBV5-1 and TRBJ1-3, with unresolved D. The CDR3 loop is CASSLARAGNTIYF. DNA of the CDR3: TGCGCCAGCAGCTTGGCCAGAGCGGGAAACACCATATATTTT.